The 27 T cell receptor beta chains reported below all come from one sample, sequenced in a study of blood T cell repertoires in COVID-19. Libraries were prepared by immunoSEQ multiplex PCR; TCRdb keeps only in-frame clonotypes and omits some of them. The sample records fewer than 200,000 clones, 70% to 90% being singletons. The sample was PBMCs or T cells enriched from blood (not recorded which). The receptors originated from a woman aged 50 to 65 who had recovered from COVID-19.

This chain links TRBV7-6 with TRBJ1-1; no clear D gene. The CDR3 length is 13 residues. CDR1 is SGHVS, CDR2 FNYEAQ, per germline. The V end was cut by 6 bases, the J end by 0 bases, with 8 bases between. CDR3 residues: CASSSRLNTEAFF. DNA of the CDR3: TGTGCCAGCAGTTCGAGATTGAACACTGAAGCTTTCTTT.

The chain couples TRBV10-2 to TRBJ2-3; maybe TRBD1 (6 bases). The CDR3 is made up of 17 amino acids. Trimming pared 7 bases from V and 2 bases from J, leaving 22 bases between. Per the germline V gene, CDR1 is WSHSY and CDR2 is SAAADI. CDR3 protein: CASTSWDTRPSTDTQYF. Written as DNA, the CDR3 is TGCGCCAGCACATCGTGGGACACCCGACCCTCCACAGATACGCAGTATTTT.

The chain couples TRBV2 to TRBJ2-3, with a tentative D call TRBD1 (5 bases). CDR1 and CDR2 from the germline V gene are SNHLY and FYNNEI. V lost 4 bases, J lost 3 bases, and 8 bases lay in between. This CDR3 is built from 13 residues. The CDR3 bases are TGTGCCAGCAGTGGGCAGGGTACAGATACGCAGTATTTT. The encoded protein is CASSGQGTDTQYF.

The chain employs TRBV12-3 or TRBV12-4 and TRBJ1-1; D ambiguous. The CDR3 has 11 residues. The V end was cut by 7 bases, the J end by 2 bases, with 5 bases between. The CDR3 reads CASTVNTEAFF. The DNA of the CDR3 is TGTGCCAGCACTGTCAACACTGAAGCTTTCTTT.

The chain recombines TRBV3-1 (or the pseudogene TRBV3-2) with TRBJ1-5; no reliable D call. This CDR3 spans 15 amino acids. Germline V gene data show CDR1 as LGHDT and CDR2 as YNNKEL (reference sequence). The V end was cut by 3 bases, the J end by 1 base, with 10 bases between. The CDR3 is CASSHSPQSNQPQHF. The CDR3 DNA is TGTGCCAGCAGCCACTCGCCCCAGAGCAATCAGCCCCAGCATTTT.

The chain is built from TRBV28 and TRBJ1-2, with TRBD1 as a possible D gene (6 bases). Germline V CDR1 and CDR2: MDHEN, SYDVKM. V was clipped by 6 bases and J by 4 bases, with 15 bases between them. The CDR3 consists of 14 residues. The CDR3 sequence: CASSSPGGAYGYTF. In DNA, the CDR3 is TGTGCCAGCAGCTCACCCGGGGGGGCCTATGGCTACACCTTC.

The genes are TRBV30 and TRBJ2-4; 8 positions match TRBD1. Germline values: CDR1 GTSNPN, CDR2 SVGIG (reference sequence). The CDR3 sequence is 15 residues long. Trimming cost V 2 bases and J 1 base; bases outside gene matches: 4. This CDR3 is CAWSRAGGAKNIQYF. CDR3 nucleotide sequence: TGTGCCTGGAGTCGGGCAGGGGGCGCCAAAAACATTCAGTACTTC. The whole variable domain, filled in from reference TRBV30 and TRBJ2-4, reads SQTIHQWPATLVQPVGSPLSLECTVEGTSNPNLYWYRQAAGRGLQLLFYSVGIGQISSEVPQNLSASRPQDRQFILSSKKLLLSDSGFYLCAWSRAGGAKNIQYFGAGTRLSVL.

The CDR3 sequence: CASSVQGASSPLHF. The CDR3 region has the DNA TGTGCCAGCAGCGTTCAGGGGGCAAGTTCACCCCTCCACTTT. The chain has TRBV9 and TRBJ1-6; 8 nucleotides align to TRBD1. CDR1 and CDR2 (germline): SGDLS, YYNGEE. CDR3 length: 14 residues. Trimming removed 2 bases from V and 9 bases from J; junction bases left unmatched: 4.

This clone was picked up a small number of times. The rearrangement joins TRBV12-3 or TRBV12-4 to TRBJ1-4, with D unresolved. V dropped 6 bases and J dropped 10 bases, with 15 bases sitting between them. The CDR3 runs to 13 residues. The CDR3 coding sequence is TGTGCCAGCAGATACCAGGAGGGTGGAAAACTGTTTTTT. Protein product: CASRYQEGGKLFF.

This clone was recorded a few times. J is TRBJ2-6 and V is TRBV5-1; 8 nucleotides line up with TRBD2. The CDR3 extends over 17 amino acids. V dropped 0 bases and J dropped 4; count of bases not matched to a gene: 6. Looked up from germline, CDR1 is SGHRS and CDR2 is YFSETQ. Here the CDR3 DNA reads TGCGCCAGCAGCTTGGACGGGGGGGCCCCCGGGGCCAACGTCCTGACTTTC. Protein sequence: CASSLDGGAPGANVLTF.

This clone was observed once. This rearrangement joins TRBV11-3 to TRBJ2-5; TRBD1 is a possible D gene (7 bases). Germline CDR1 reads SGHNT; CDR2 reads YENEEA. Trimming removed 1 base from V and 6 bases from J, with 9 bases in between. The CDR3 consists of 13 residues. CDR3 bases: TGTGCCAGCAGCTTAGCAGGGGGGAAGACCCAGTACTTC. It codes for CASSLAGGKTQYF.

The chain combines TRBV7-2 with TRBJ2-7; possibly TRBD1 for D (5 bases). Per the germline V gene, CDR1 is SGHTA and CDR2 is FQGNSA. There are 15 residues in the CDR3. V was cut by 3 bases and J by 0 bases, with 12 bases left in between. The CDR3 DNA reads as TGTGCCAGCAGCTTGACAGCCGGGTCCTCCTACGAGCAGTACGTC. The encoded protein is CASSLTAGSSYEQYV.

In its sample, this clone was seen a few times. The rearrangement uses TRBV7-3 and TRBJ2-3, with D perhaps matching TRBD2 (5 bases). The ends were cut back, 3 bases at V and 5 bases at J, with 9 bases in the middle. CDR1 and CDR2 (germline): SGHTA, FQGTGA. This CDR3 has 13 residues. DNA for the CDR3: TGTGCCAGCAGCTTCGACCGGGGAGATACGCAGTATTTT. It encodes CASSFDRGDTQYF.

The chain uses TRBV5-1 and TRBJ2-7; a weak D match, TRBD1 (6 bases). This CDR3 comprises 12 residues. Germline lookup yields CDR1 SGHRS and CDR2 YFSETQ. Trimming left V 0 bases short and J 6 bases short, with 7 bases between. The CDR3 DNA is TGCGCCAGCAGCTTGGCAGGGGCCGAGCAGTACGTC. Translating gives CASSLAGAEQYV.

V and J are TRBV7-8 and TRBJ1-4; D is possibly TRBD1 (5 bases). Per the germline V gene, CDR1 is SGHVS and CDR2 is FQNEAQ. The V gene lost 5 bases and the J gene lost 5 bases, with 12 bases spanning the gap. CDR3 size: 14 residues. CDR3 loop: CASSASGGNEKLFF. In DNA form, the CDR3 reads TGTGCCAGCAGCGCCTCGGGGGGGAATGAAAAACTGTTTTTT.

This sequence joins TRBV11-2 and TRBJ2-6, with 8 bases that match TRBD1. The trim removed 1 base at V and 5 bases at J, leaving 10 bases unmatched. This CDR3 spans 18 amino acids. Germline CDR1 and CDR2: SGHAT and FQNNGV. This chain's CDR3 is CASSLVRRGRDRANVLTF. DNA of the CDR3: TGTGCCAGCAGCTTAGTTCGCAGGGGGCGGGATAGGGCCAACGTCCTGACTTTC.

The CDR3 sequence is CASSASTSGASWEQFF. The CDR3 nucleotides read TGTGCCAGCAGCGCCTCGACTAGCGGGGCGTCATGGGAGCAGTTCTTC. V is TRBV11-3 and J is TRBJ2-1; 11 bases map to TRBD2. CDR3 size: 16 residues. From germline, CDR1 is SGHNT and CDR2 YENEEA. With V trimmed by 5 bases and J by 10 bases, 13 bases remained unmatched.

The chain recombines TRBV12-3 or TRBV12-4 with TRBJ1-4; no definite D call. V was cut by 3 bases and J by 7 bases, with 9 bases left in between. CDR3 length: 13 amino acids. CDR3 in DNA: TGTGCCAGCAGTTTGATCACTTCTGAAAAACTGTTTTTT. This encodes CASSLITSEKLFF.

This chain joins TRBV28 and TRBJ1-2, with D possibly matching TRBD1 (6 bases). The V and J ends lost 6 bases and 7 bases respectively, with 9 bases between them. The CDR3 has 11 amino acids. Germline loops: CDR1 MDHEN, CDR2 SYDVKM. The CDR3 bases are TGTGCCAGCAGACAGGGTCTTGGCTACACCTTC. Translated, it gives CASRQGLGYTF.

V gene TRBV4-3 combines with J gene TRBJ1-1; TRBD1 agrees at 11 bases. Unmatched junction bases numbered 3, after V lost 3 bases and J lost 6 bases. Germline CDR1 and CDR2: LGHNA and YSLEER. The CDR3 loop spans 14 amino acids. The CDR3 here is CASSHGTGGPEAFF. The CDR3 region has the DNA TGCGCCAGCAGCCACGGGACAGGGGGACCTGAAGCTTTCTTT.

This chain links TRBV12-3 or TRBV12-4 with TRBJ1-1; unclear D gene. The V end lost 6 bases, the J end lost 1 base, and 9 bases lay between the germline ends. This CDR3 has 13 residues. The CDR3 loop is CASSPNRNTEAFF. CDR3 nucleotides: TGTGCCAGCAGCCCCAACAGGAACACTGAAGCTTTCTTT.

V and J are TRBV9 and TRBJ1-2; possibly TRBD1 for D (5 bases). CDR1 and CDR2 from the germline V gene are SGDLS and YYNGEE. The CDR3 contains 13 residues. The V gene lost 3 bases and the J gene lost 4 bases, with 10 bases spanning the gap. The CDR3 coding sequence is TGTGCCAGCAGCGGCAGGGATCGCTATGGCTACACCTTC. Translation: CASSGRDRYGYTF.

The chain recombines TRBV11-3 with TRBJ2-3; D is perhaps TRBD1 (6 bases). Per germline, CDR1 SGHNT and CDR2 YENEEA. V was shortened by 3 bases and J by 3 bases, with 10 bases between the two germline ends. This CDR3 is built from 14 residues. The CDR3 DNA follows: TGTGCCAGCAGCTTGGCCAGGGGAACAGATACGCAGTATTTT. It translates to CASSLARGTDTQYF.

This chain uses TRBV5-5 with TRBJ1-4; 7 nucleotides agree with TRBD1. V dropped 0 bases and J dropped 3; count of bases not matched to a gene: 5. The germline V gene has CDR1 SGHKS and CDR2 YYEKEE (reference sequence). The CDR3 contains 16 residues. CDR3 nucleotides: TGTGCCAGCAGCTTGGAGCGGGGGACAGCTAATGAAAAACTGTTTTTT. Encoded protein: CASSLERGTANEKLFF. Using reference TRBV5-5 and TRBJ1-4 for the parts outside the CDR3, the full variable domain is DAGVTQSPTHLIKTRGQQVTLRCSPISGHKSVSWYQQVLGQGPQFIFQYYEKEERGRGNFPDRFSARQFPNYSSELNVNALLLGDSALYLCASSLERGTANEKLFFGSGTQLSVL.

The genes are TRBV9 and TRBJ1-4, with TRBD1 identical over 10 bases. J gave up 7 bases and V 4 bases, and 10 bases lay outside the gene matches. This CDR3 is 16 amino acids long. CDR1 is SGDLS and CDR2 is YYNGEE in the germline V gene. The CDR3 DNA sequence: TGTGCCAGCAGCCCCGGGGGACAGGGGTTCCGTGAAAAACTGTTTTTT. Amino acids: CASSPGGQGFREKLFF.

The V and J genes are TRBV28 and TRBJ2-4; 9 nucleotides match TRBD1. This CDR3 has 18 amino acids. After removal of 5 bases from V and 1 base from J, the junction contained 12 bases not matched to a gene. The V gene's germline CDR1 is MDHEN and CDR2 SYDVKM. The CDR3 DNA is TGTGCCAGCAGTCCCCCTCCGGGACAGGGAACGGCCAAAAACATTCAGTACTTC. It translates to CASSPPPGQGTAKNIQYF.

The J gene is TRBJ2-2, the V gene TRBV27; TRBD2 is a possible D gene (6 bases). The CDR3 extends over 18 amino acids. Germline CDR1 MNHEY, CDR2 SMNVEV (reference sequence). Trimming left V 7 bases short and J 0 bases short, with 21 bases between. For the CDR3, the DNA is TGTGCCAGCATCCCTTATAAGAGCGGGTCAACGAACACCGGGGAGCTGTTTTTT. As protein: CASIPYKSGSTNTGELFF.